This TCR beta chain was found in a study of shared clonotypes between healthy human individuals. V lost 7 bases, J lost 8 bases, and 9 bases stayed unmatched. This CDR3 has 14 amino acids. Germline lookup yields CDR1 LNHDA and CDR2 SQIVND (reference sequence). Sequencing was performed with immunoSEQ multiplex PCR; in TCRdb, only in-frame clones are kept and a portion is missing. The data show about 2.2 million clones, with 85% to 95% seen just once and 1.5% to 2% held by the top ten. Naive CD8 cells lacked CD45RO and underwent positive selection for CCR7, leaving out terminally differentiated effector memory CD45RA+ cells.

The clonotype comes from a man between 18 and 29 years old in good health. Some clones in this sample may be carry-over from other donors' samples. J is TRBJ1-4 and V is TRBV19; TRBD1 matches at 8 bases. The sample was naive CD8+ T cells from PBMCs. CDR3 sequence (DNA): TGTGCCAGTAATGACAGGGGAATGGAGGAAAAACTGTTTTTT. Translated, it gives CASNDRGMEEKLFF.